This T cell receptor beta chain was profiled in a study of blood T cell repertoires in COVID-19. Whole-study context: T cells, B-cell-depleted T cells, or PBMCs provided the cDNA or gDNA that served as material.

The CDR3 is made up of 15 amino acids. The V gene's germline CDR1 is SGHRS and CDR2 YFSETQ. The junction had 7 bases not matched to a gene; V was cut back by 5 bases and J by 2 bases. This clone has just a few counts. Original handling: Researchers report that nucleated cell counts were estimated from reference gene primer amplification. The protocol was immunoSEQ multiplex PCR, while the TCRdb copy is restricted to in-frame clones and leaves out a portion. V and J calls and clone size come straight from that table; D and trimming were deduced from the DNA. Here the sample spans more than 350,000 clones, 70% to 90% being singletons. Grouping used clinical history reported by participants in a survey and questionnaire.

The sequence was obtained from a woman aged 18-29 years who had been exposed to COVID-19. The sample taken for sequencing was PBMCs or T cells enriched from blood (not recorded which). This rearrangement joins TRBV5-1 to TRBJ2-7, with 10 bases lining up with TRBD1. The CDR3 region has the DNA TGCGCCAGCAGTGTCTCAGACAGGGGGCCCTACGAGCAGTACTTC. Protein product: CASSVSDRGPYEQYF.